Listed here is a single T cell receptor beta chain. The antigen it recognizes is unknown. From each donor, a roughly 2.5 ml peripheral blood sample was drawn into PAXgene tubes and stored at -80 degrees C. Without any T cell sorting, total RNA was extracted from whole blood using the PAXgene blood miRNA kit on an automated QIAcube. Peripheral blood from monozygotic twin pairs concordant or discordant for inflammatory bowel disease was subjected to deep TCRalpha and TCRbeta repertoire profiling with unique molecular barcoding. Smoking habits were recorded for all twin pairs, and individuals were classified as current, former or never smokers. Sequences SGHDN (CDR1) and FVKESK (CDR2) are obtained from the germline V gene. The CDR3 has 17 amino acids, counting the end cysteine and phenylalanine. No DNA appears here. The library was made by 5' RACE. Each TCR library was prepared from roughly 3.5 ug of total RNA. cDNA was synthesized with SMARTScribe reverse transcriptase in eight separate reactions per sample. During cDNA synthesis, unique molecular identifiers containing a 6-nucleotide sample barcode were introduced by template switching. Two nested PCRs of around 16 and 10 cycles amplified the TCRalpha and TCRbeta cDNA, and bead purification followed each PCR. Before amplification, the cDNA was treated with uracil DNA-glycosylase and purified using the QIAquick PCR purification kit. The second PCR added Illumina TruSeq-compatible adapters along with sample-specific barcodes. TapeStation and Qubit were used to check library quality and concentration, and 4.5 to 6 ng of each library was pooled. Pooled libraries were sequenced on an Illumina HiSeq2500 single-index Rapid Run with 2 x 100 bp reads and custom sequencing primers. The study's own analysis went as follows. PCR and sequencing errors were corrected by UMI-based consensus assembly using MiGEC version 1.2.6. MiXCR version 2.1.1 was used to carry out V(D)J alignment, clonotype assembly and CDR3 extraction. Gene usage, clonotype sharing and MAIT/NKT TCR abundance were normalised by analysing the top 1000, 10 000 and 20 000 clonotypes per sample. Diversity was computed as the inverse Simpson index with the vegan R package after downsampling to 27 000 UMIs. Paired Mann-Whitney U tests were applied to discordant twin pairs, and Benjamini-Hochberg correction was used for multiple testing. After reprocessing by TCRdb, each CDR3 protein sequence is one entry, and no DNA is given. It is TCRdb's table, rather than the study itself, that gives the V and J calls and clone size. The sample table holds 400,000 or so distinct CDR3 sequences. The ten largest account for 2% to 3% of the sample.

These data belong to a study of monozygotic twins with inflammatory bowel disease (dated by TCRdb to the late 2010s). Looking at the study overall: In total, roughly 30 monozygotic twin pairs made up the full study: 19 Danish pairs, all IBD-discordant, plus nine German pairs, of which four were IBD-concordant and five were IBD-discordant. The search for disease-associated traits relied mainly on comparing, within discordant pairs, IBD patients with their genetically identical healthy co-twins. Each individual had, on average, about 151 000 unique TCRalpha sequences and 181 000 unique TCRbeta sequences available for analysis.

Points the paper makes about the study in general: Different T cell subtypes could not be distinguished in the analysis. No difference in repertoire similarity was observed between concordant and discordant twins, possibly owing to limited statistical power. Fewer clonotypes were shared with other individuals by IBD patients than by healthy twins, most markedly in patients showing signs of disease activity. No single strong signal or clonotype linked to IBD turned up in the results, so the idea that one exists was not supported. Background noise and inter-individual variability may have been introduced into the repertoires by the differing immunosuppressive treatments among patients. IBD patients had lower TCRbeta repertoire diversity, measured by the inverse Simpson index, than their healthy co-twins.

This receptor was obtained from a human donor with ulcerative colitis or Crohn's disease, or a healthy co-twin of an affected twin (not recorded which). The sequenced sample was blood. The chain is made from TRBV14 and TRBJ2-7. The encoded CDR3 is CASSQGGLAGTSYEQYF.